Below, one TCR beta chain is given with its context. Generated by immunoSEQ multiplex PCR, the TCRdb table keeps only in-frame clones and is missing some. The sample contains some 340,000 clones, roughly 90% of which appear only once. The entry originates in a study of blood T cell repertoires in COVID-19. CDR3 length equals 17 residues. Germline CDR1 MNHNS, CDR2 SASEGT. The V segment lost 4 bases and the J segment 0 bases; nucleotides outside the gene matches: 6. Sequenced material: PBMCs or T cells enriched from blood (not recorded which). V usage is TRBV6-1 and J usage is TRBJ1-3, with 10 bases lining up with TRBD1. The source is a woman aged 25 to 45 who had been exposed to COVID-19. The CDR3 loop is CASSAGTGANSGNTIYF. CDR3 bases: TGTGCCAGCAGTGCCGGGACAGGGGCCAACTCTGGAAACACCATATATTTT.